The 2 T cell receptor beta chains in this list originate from one sample, sequenced in a study of blood T cell repertoires in COVID-19. Measured with immunoSEQ multiplex PCR; TCRdb has only the in-frame clones, and not every one. The repertoire has tens of thousands of clones, around 89% of them found once; the top ten carry around 6%. Sequencing used peripheral blood. These receptors were taken from a woman in her seventies with acute or convalescent COVID-19.

The chain couples TRBV5-4 to TRBJ2-1; weak D call: TRBD2 (6 bases). The length of the CDR3 is 13 residues. Deletions cut 4 bases from V and 4 bases from J, with 9 bases between. Germline V gene sequence: CDR1 SGHNT, CDR2 YYREEE (reference sequence). The CDR3 is CASSPAGYNEQFF. The DNA for the CDR3 is TGTGCCAGCAGCCCGGCGGGATACAATGAGCAGTTCTTC. Looking up the rest from reference TRBV5-4 and TRBJ2-1 gives the full variable domain: ETGVTQSPTHLIKTRGQQVTLRCSSQSGHNTVSWYQQALGQGPQFIFQYYREEENGRGNFPPRFSGLQFPNYSSELNVNALELDDSALYLCASSPAGYNEQFFGPGTRLTVL.

J is TRBJ2-1 and V is TRBV27; 8 bases are shared with TRBD1. Germline CDR1 MNHEY, CDR2 SMNVEV (reference sequence). V shed 2 bases, J shed 8 bases, and the junction held 5 bases outside the gene matches. The CDR3 loop spans 14 amino acids. CDR3: CASSLRDRWDEQFF. In DNA, the CDR3 is TGTGCCAGCAGTTTAAGGGACAGGTGGGATGAGCAGTTCTTC.